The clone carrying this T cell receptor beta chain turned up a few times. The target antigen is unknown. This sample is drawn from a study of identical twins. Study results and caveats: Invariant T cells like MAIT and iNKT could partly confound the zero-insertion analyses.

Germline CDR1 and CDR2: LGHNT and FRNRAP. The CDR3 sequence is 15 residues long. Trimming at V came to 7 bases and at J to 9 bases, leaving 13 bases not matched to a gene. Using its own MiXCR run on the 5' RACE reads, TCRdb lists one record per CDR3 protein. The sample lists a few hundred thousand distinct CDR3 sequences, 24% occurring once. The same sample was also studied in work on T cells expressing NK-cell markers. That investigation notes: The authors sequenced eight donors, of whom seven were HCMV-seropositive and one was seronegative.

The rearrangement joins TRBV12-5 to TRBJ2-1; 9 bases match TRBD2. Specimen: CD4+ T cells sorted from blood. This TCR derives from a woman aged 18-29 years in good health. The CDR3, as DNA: TGTGCTAGTGCCTCTATAGCGGGAGAGGTCGGTGAGCAGTTCTTC. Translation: CASASIAGEVGEQFF.